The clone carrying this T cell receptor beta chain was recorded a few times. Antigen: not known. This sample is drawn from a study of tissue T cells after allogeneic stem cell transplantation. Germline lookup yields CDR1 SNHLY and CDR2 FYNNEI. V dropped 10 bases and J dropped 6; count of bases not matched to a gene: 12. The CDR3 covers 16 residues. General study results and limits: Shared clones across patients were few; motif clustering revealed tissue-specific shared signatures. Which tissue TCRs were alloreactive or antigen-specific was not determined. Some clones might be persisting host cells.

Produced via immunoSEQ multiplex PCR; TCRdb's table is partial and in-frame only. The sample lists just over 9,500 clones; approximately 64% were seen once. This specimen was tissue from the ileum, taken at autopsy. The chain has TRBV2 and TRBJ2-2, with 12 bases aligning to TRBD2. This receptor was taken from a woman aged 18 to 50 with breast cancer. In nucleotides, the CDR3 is TGTGCCACCTACCCTGAGTCTAGCGGGGGGGCCGGGGAGCTGTTTTTT. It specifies CATYPESSGGAGELFF.